A selection of T cell receptor beta chains follows, all from one sample in a study of cytomegalovirus exposure and HLA in healthy donors. This table comes from immunoSEQ multiplex PCR, and its TCRdb copy is limited to in-frame clones, with some not included. The sample yields approximately 220,000 clones, about three quarters seen once. The sequenced sample was PBMCs. The receptors come from a man aged 35 to 55 in good health and CMV-seronegative. Each CDR3 is given without its conserved first and last residue.

V gene	J gene	CDR3 protein
TRBV19	TRBJ2-2	ASSTAPTANTGELF
TRBV10-3	TRBJ2-1	AISEIALAGGRNEQF
TRBV19	TRBJ1-1	ASRETGWNTEAF
TRBV7-2	TRBJ1-3	ASSVTGYSGNTIY
TRBV28	TRBJ2-3	ASSSSDIDRMDTQY
TRBV13	TRBJ1-2	ASSSFDKNFYGYT
TRBV6-7	TRBJ1-5	ASRRQGMSNQPQH
TRBV28	TRBJ2-1	ASSSYLNDRGPHNEQF
TRBV28	TRBJ2-7	ASSPGTEQY
TRBV15	TRBJ1-1	ATSREGTGLTEAF
TRBV7-6	TRBJ1-1	ASSAFVRDTEAF
TRBV11-2	TRBJ2-7	ATEGQGSYEQY
TRBV9	TRBJ1-5	ASSVGGGRAQPQH
TRBV4-1	TRBJ2-2	ASSLRTGGNTGELF
TRBV28	TRBJ1-1	ASRMGQGWTEAF
TRBV6-5	TRBJ2-2	ASSRREGYTGELF
TRBV5-1	TRBJ2-7	ASSLPQGTVYTYEQY
TRBV29-1	TRBJ2-7	SVEGLVDRGQDEQY
TRBV6-6	.	ASSKGQDSYEQY
TRBV5-1	TRBJ1-4	ASSLDNNEKLF
TRBV5-3	TRBJ2-7	ARSLPGIYEQY
TRBV9	TRBJ2-7	ASSPRDTGSYEQY
TRBV6-5	TRBJ1-1	ASKSVNEAF
TRBV9	TRBJ2-1	ASSVWDSGSYNEQF